This TCR beta chain was captured by sequencing in a study of T cells expressing NK-cell markers. Study-wide background: Eight donors were sequenced, seven testing HCMV-seropositive and one testing seronegative. Findings of the study overall: As a fraction of CD8+ T cells, dominant NKG2C+ clonotypes reached about 1.0-7.5% in more than five donors. Clarity on HCMV specificity was lacking for the expanded NKG2C+ T cell clones.

Remarks on this clonotype: Its target is unknown.

Per germline, CDR1 DFQATT and CDR2 SNEGSKA (reference sequence). The length of the CDR3 is 13 residues. Production of TCR beta cDNA relied on 5'RACE template switching with UMIs. TCRdb reprocessed the 5' RACE reads, with one entry per CDR3 protein and no DNA. This sample's clone table lists roughly 180,000 distinct CDR3 sequences. The clonotype was recovered from a woman aged 18 to 75 in good health. Sample: blood T cells: a sorted CD56 or NKG2C T cell subset, CD4+ or CD8+ T cells, or bulk PBMC T cells (not recorded which). The V and J genes are TRBV20-1 and TRBJ1-2; the D call from TCRdb, TRBD1, cannot be confirmed without DNA. This chain's CDR3 is CSARGGEGDGYTF.